One sample yielded the 4 T cell receptor beta chains listed below, sequenced in a study of T-cell memory formation after mild COVID-19. Using its own MiXCR run on the 5' RACE reads, TCRdb lists one record per CDR3 protein. The table includes just under 550,000 distinct CDR3 sequences, over 20% detected once. The sequenced material came from PBMCs or a T cell subset sorted from them (not recorded which). The receptors stem from an adult woman who had mild COVID-19 (a few samples of this study predate the infection). Cell type and time point are not known.

The chain links TRBV27 to TRBJ2-1, with 8 nucleotides matching TRBD2. This CDR3 is 18 amino acids long. Germline V gene lookup returns CDR1 MNHEY and CDR2 SMNVEV (reference sequence). Trimming cost V 7 bases and J 2 bases; bases outside gene matches: 16. The CDR3 reads CASTLPPGGLYTYNEQFF. The CDR3 DNA is TGTGCCAGCACCCTACCCCCGGGAGGGCTTTATACCTACAATGAGCAGTTCTTC.

In this sample, this clonotype turned up a few times. The chain carries TRBV24-1 and TRBJ2-2, with 7 positions matching TRBD1. Trimming removed 4 bases from V and 8 bases from J; junction bases left unmatched: 6. CDR1 is KGHDR and CDR2 is SFDVKD in the germline V gene. The CDR3 runs 14 residues. CDR3 sequence: CATSDLGQRGELFF. Written as DNA, the CDR3 is TGTGCCACCAGTGACCTGGGACAGCGAGGGGAGCTGTTTTTT.

The gene calls are TRBV5-1 and TRBJ1-1; perhaps TRBD1 as D (5 bases). The CDR3 sequence is 13 residues long. Trimming shortened V by 4 bases and J by 8 bases, and 15 bases separated the two germline ends. The germline V gene has CDR1 SGHRS and CDR2 YFSETQ. This chain's CDR3 is CASSLGGRQEAFF. The CDR3 DNA is TGCGCCAGCAGCCTGGGGGGACGGCAAGAAGCTTTCTTT.

This chain joins TRBV11-2 and TRBJ2-5; D unresolved. V lost 5 bases to trimming and J lost 0 bases, with 7 bases between them. CDR1 and CDR2 (germline): SGHAT, FQNNGV. There are 13 residues in the CDR3. CDR3 nucleotides: TGTGCCAGCAGCCAACCATACCAAGAGACCCAGTACTTC. Translating gives CASSQPYQETQYF.